These 5 T cell receptor beta chains came from one sample sequenced in a study of T cells after yellow fever vaccination. TCRdb passed the 5' RACE reads through MiXCR, listing each CDR3 protein once. The table lists hundreds of thousands of distinct CDR3 sequences, approximately 13% of them singletons, with approximately 15% in the top ten. The sample here was PBMCs, taken on the day of the yellow fever booster vaccination. These receptors were obtained from a man between 25 and 39 years old who received the YFV17D yellow fever vaccine.

This clonotype was detected once. A read error may be the cause here, since a much bigger clone is one base away. The CDR3 carries no conserved terminal phenylalanine or tryptophan, so it likely arises from a read error. V and J are TRBV3-1 and TRBJ1-2, with D hard to call. Trimming cost V 5 bases and J 8 bases, with 18 bases left between them. The CDR3 sequence is 14 residues long. Germline loops: CDR1 LGHDT, CDR2 YNNKEL (reference sequence). Here the CDR3 reads CASSADLSTEGYTS. CDR3 sequence (DNA): TGTGCCAGCAGCGCAGACCTATCTACGGAGGGCTACACCTCC.

The chain links TRBV29-1 to TRBJ2-7; possibly TRBD2 for D (6 bases). Germline V gene lookup returns CDR1 SQVTM and CDR2 ANQGSEA. The CDR3 is 14 amino acids. V was shortened by 4 bases and J by 2 bases, with 15 bases between the two germline ends. The CDR3 protein is CSVVGGAITYEQYF. In DNA, the CDR3 is TGCAGCGTTGTAGGAGGGGCGATTACCTACGAGCAGTACTTC.

There are a few counts of this clonotype. The rearrangement joins TRBV4-1 to TRBJ2-1; D is unresolved. Germline-derived CDR1 and CDR2 are MGHRA and YSYEKL. This CDR3 contains 17 residues. The V gene lost 0 bases and the J gene lost 0 bases, with 12 bases spanning the gap. CDR3 sequence: CASSQDLWGSSYNEQFF. As DNA, the CDR3 is TGCGCCAGCAGCCAAGATCTTTGGGGTAGCTCCTACAATGAGCAGTTCTTC.

This clonotype was found a few times. The chain joins TRBV7-2 to TRBJ2-7; no clear D gene. There are 13 residues in the CDR3. V was cut by 2 bases and J by 2 bases, with 7 bases left in between. The germline V gene has CDR1 SGHTA and CDR2 FQGNSA. CDR3 sequence reads: CASSLYQTYEQYF. CDR3 bases: TGTGCCAGCAGCTTATACCAAACCTACGAGCAGTACTTC.

This clonotype was counted a few times. The chain links TRBV10-2 to TRBJ2-5; D gene ambiguous. CDR3 size: 12 residues. Germline CDR1 and CDR2: WSHSY and SAAADI. V was shortened by 6 bases and J by 2 bases, with 7 bases between the two germline ends. The CDR3 nucleotides are TGCGCCAGCAGAGACGGACAAGAGACCCAGTACTTC. Protein: CASRDGQETQYF.